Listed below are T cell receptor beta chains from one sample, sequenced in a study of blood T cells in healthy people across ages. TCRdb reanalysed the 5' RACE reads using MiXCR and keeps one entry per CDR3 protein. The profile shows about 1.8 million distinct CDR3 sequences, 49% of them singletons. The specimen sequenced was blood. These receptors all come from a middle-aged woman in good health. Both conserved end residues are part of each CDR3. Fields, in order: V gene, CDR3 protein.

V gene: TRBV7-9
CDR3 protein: CASKVGGDNSPLHF

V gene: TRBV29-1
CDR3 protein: CSVEEGPQGARVNEQFF

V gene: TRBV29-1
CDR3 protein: CSVVQDATNEKLFF

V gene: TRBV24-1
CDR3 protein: CATSDPGTGLDEQFF

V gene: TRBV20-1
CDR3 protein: CSVGTGVVEQFF

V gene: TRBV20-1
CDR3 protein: CSARPYTQNIQYF

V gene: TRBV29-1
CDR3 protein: CSVDKDIDTEAFF

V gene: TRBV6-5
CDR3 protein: CASTTVYISGANVLTF

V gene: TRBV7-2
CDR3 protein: CASNRGRAETQYF

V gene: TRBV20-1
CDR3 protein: CSARLRGGGQETQYF

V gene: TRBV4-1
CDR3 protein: CASSQEGQGLGTQYF

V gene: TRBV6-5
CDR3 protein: CASSYEDRGRETQYF

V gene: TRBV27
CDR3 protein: CASSSLPVDTQYF

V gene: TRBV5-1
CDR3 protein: CASSLATGFEQYF

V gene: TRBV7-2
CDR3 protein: CASSSAVSGTDTQYF

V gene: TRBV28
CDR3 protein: CASSLSNRVHEQYF

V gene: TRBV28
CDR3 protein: CASSLWRGPTDTQYF

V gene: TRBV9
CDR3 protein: CASSVVTGAYNEQFF

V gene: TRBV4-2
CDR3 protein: CASSQDLTDGYTF

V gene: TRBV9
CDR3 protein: CASSDSGASTDTQYF

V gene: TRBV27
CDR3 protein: CASSFSGTGNYGYTF

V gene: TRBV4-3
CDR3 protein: CASSSFPPISGVVDTQYF

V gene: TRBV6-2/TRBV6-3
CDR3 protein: CASSYHPGASRSTDTQYF

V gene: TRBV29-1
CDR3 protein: CSAGQGPSYEQYF

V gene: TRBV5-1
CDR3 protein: CASSPTRAYEQYF

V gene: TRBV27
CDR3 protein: CASSPTGSSYNEQYF

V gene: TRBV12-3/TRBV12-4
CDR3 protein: CAVDEWGVGGYTF

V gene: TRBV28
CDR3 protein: CASSVAPDNEQFF